Below, 30 T cell receptor beta chains from the same sample are listed, as sequenced in a study of identical twins. TCRdb used MiXCR to reprocess the 5' RACE reads, holding one entry per CDR3 protein. This table has roughly 250,000 distinct CDR3 sequences, 11% to 15% appearing once. The source material was memory (CD45RO+) T cells sorted from blood. The receptors come from a woman aged 18 to 35 in good health.

V gene TRBV7-9 combines with J gene TRBJ1-2; D might be TRBD1 (6 bases). Trimming stripped 5 bases from V and 1 base from J, with 14 bases between. Germline V gene data show CDR1 as SEHNR and CDR2 as FQNEAQ (reference sequence). The CDR3 runs to 15 residues. CDR3 bases: TGTGCCAGCAGCGCGGACAGCCACCTTAACTATGGCTACACCTTC. Protein sequence: CASSADSHLNYGYTF.

The rearrangement links TRBV3-1 to TRBJ2-3, with D perhaps matching TRBD1 or TRBD2 (5 bases each). The germline V and J ends were trimmed by 4 bases and 0 bases, with 11 bases remaining between them. CDR3 length equals 15 residues. CDR1 is LGHDT, CDR2 YNNKEL, per germline (reference sequence). The CDR3 bases are TGTGCCAGCAGCCTCCAGGGAGACAGCACAGATACGCAGTATTTT. Residues: CASSLQGDSTDTQYF.

V gene TRBV12-3 or TRBV12-4 combines with J gene TRBJ1-2, with no clear D. This CDR3 comprises 13 residues. V lost 2 bases to trimming and J lost 8 bases, with 12 bases between them. CDR3: CASSLSETSGYTF. Here the CDR3 DNA reads TGTGCCAGCAGTTTATCGGAGACGAGCGGCTACACCTTC.

This sequence joins TRBV11-2 and TRBJ2-7; the D gene could be TRBD1 or TRBD2 (6 bases each). From germline, CDR1 is SGHAT and CDR2 FQNNGV. This CDR3 is built from 18 residues. V was shortened by 5 bases and J by 2 bases, with 25 bases between the two germline ends. CDR3 region: CASSPVMRGAGNTYEQYF. For the CDR3, the DNA is TGTGCCAGCAGCCCGGTTATGAGGGGGGCAGGGAACACCTACGAGCAGTACTTC. Variable domain in full (rest from reference TRBV11-2 and TRBJ2-7): EAGVAQSPRYKIIEKRQSVAFWCNPISGHATLYWYQQILGQGPKLLIQFQNNGVVDDSQLPKDRFSAERLKGVDSTLKIQPAKLEDSAVYLCASSPVMRGAGNTYEQYFGPGTRLTVT.

This clonotype has just a few counts. V is TRBV7-2 and J is TRBJ2-2; D possibly matches TRBD1 or TRBD2 (5 bases each). The V gene lost 9 bases and the J gene lost 5 bases, with 19 bases spanning the gap. The CDR3 extends over 15 amino acids. CDR1 and CDR2 from the germline V gene are SGHTA and FQGNSA. The CDR3 here is CASIPGTHTTGELFF. As DNA, the CDR3 is TGTGCCAGTATACCCGGGACGCATACTACCGGGGAGCTGTTTTTT.

The chain joins TRBV20-1 to TRBJ2-7; D possibly corresponds to TRBD2 (6 bases). The CDR3 totals 14 residues. The V end lost 3 bases, the J end lost 7 bases, and 19 bases lay between the germline ends. Germline V gene sequence: CDR1 DFQATT, CDR2 SNEGSKA (reference sequence). CDR3 coding DNA: TGCAGTGCTAGTTCAGGACTACCCAATCGGGAGCAGTACTTC. Translating gives CSASSGLPNREQYF.

This clonotype was detected ten times or more. The gene calls are TRBV20-1 and TRBJ2-5; 13 bases are a match to TRBD2. V was clipped by 1 base and J by 2 bases; unmatched bases: 4. The CDR3 runs 16 residues. Germline V gene sequence: CDR1 DFQATT, CDR2 SNEGSKA (reference sequence). The CDR3 DNA follows: TGCAGTGCTAGAGGGACTAGCGGGGGAGTTCAAGAGACCCAGTACTTC. It codes for CSARGTSGGVQETQYF.

This clonotype was found a few times. This chain joins TRBV12-3 or TRBV12-4 and TRBJ1-2; D unclear. The CDR3 has 13 residues. V was cut by 2 bases and J by 6 bases, with 10 bases left in between. DNA for the CDR3: TGTGCCAGCAGTTTAAGCCCAAGTGATGGCTACACCTTC. Translated, it gives CASSLSPSDGYTF.

This clonotype has only a few counts. V usage is TRBV28 and J usage is TRBJ2-5, with D maybe TRBD1 (5 bases). The CDR3 has 13 residues. Trimming removed 3 bases at V and 6 bases at J, with 11 bases between. CDR1 is MDHEN, CDR2 SYDVKM, per germline. CDR3 protein: CASSLEGVQTQYF. The CDR3 DNA reads as TGTGCCAGCAGTTTGGAAGGGGTGCAGACCCAGTACTTC.

This clonotype was counted many times. The V and J genes are TRBV27 and TRBJ2-7, with 8 bases that match TRBD2. This CDR3 comprises 16 residues. From germline, CDR1 is MNHEY and CDR2 SMNVEV (reference sequence). The J segment lost 3 bases and the V segment lost 6 bases, leaving 13 bases of the junction unmatched. The CDR3 protein is CASRAFAGGPDYEQYF. The CDR3 nucleotides read TGTGCCAGCAGAGCCTTCGCGGGGGGTCCCGACTACGAGCAGTACTTC.

This clonotype was counted only a few times. The chain is built from TRBV15 and TRBJ2-2; D remains ambiguous. V dropped 1 base and J dropped 5 bases, with 5 bases sitting between them. CDR1 is LNHNV, CDR2 YYDKDF, per germline (reference sequence). This CDR3 spans 13 amino acids. CDR3 sequence reads: CATSRALTGELFF. The CDR3 DNA is TGTGCCACCAGCAGAGCCCTTACCGGGGAGCTGTTTTTT.

A few counts support this clonotype. This chain uses TRBV5-1 with TRBJ2-3; TRBD1 matches 9 bases. V lost 7 bases and J lost 4; bases outside the gene matches: 10. The germline V gene has CDR1 SGHRS and CDR2 YFSETQ. The CDR3 spans 15 residues. CDR3 loop: CASGTGSSSSDTQYF. As DNA, the CDR3 is TGCGCCAGCGGGACAGGGTCCTCGTCCTCAGATACGCAGTATTTT.

This chain connects TRBV10-3 to TRBJ1-1; D uncertain. This CDR3 contains 12 residues. Trimming left V 11 bases short and J 3 bases short, with 13 bases between. Germline lookup yields CDR1 ENHRY and CDR2 SYGVKD. CDR3 amino acids: CAVRDGDTEAFF. Here the CDR3 DNA reads TGTGCCGTCCGCGATGGGGACACTGAAGCTTTCTTT.

This clonotype was counted at least ten times. The J gene is TRBJ1-2, the V gene TRBV7-2; no clear D gene. Trimming left V 5 bases short and J 1 base short, with 8 bases between. The CDR3 runs 13 residues. In germline, CDR1 is SGHTA, CDR2 FQGNSA. The CDR3 reads CASSVSLNYGYTF. The DNA for the CDR3 is TGTGCCAGCAGCGTCAGCCTTAACTATGGCTACACCTTC.

This clonotype was seen repeatedly, ten times or more. This chain uses TRBV7-2 with TRBJ2-2; 8 bases match TRBD1. Trimming took 5 bases from V and 2 from J; bases not matched to a gene: 7. This CDR3 spans 16 amino acids. Per germline, CDR1 SGHTA and CDR2 FQGNSA. CDR3 sequence (DNA): TGTGCCAGCAGCCTCAGGACAGGGTCAAACACCGGGGAGCTGTTTTTT. Amino acids: CASSLRTGSNTGELFF.

This clonotype appeared many times. The J gene is TRBJ2-2, the V gene TRBV12-3 or TRBV12-4; tentatively, D is TRBD1 or TRBD2 (5 bases each). The V gene lost 8 bases and the J gene lost 2 bases, with 15 bases spanning the gap. This CDR3 contains 15 residues. Here the CDR3 DNA reads TGTGCCAGCCGGGACCTTGGGGATAACACCGGGGAGCTGTTTTTT. Amino acid sequence: CASRDLGDNTGELFF.

The genes are TRBV7-9 and TRBJ2-5, with 7 bases fitting TRBD1. Germline CDR1 is SEHNR and CDR2 is FQNEAQ (reference sequence). Losses at the gene ends were 5 bases for V and 2 bases for J; bases not matched to a gene: 8. CDR3 length equals 15 residues. The CDR3 DNA reads TGTGCCAGCAGCCCCGGGACAGCGATACAAGAGACCCAGTACTTC. Its translation is CASSPGTAIQETQYF.

This CDR3 reads CASSLAGGVAEAFF. For the CDR3, the DNA is TGTGCCAGCAGCTTGGCCGGAGGGGTCGCTGAAGCTTTCTTT. The chain has TRBV5-6 and TRBJ1-1; a possible D gene is TRBD1 (5 bases). V lost 0 bases to trimming and J lost 6 bases, with 12 bases between them. The CDR3 is 14 residues long. Germline loops: CDR1 SGHDT, CDR2 YYEEEE.

This clonotype was observed a handful of times. J is TRBJ1-1 and V is TRBV20-1; unclear D gene. Trimming took 6 bases from V and 4 from J, leaving 27 bases between them. The CDR3 length is 17 residues. Germline V CDR1 and CDR2: DFQATT, SNEGSKA (reference sequence). The CDR3 DNA is TGCAGTGCATTACAAGTCAGACCTGTCATCGGGAGCACTGAAGCTTTCTTT. Protein: CSALQVRPVIGSTEAFF.

This clonotype was detected only a few times. J is TRBJ2-5 and V is TRBV25-1; D is unclear. From germline, CDR1 is MGHDK and CDR2 SYGVNS. This CDR3 has 14 residues. V was pared by 3 bases and J by 5 bases, with 13 bases between. CDR3 nucleotide sequence: TGTGCCAGCAGTGAGACGCAGGCCAGGGAGACCCAGTACTTC. Amino acid sequence: CASSETQARETQYF.

The sample holds a few counts of this clonotype. The chain joins TRBV2 to TRBJ2-1; the D gene is possibly TRBD1 (6 bases). V was cut by 4 bases and J by 8 bases, with 9 bases left in between. Germline V CDR1 and CDR2: SNHLY, FYNNEI. The CDR3 covers 12 residues. The CDR3 DNA reads TGTGCCAGCAGTGGCCAGGGGTATGAGCAGTTCTTC. It codes for CASSGQGYEQFF. The full variable domain, rest sourced from reference TRBV2 and TRBJ2-1, is EPEVTQTPSHQVTQMGQEVILRCVPISNHLYFYWYRQILGQKVEFLVSFYNNEISEKSEIFDDQFSVERPDGSNFTLKIRSTKLEDSAMYFCASSGQGYEQFFGPGTRLTVL.

The chain links TRBV20-1 to TRBJ1-5; possibly TRBD1 for D (5 bases). Germline-derived CDR1 and CDR2 are DFQATT and SNEGSKA (reference sequence). The CDR3 has 13 residues. V was clipped by 5 bases and J by 4 bases, with 12 bases between them. For the CDR3, the DNA is TGCAGTGCTGGCGGCAGGGTTAATCAGCCCCAGCATTTT. Amino acid sequence: CSAGGRVNQPQHF.

A few counts support this clonotype. The CDR3 DNA follows: TGTGCCAGCGGATCCCCCACAGATACGCAGTATTTT. It codes for CASGSPTDTQYF. The chain couples TRBV3-1 to TRBJ2-3; D remains ambiguous. Germline V lookup: CDR1 LGHDT, CDR2 YNNKEL (reference sequence). Deletions cut 8 bases from V and 2 bases from J, with 8 bases between. CDR3 size: 12 residues.

The V and J genes are TRBV5-1 and TRBJ2-7; 9 positions agree with TRBD2. The CDR3 has 13 residues. Germline assignment: CDR1 SGHRS and CDR2 YFSETQ. The J segment lost 5 bases and the V segment lost 2 bases, leaving 2 bases of the junction unmatched. The CDR3 loop reads CASSFASGNEQYF. The CDR3 DNA reads as TGCGCCAGCAGCTTTGCTAGCGGGAACGAGCAGTACTTC.

V is TRBV7-9 and J is TRBJ1-2, with 7 bases lining up with TRBD1. Trimming at V came to 7 bases and at J to 3 bases, leaving 8 bases not matched to a gene. The CDR3 totals 14 residues. Germline loops: CDR1 SEHNR, CDR2 FQNEAQ (reference sequence). The CDR3 coding sequence is TGTGCCAGCACCCAAGAGGGGACAGACTATGGCTACACCTTC. This gives the protein CASTQEGTDYGYTF.

The rearrangement uses TRBV7-6 and TRBJ1-3; maybe TRBD1 (5 bases). This CDR3 is built from 16 residues. The V and J ends lost 5 bases and 0 bases respectively, with 14 bases between them. From germline, CDR1 is SGHVS and CDR2 FNYEAQ. The CDR3 here is CASSPGLPSSGNTIYF. CDR3 DNA: TGTGCCAGCAGCCCGGGACTGCCGAGCTCTGGAAACACCATATATTTT. The full variable domain, its missing parts supplied by reference TRBV7-6 and TRBJ1-3, is GAGVSQSPRYKVTKRGQDVALRCDPISGHVSLYWYRQALGQGPEFLTYFNYEAQQDKSGLPNDRFSAERPEGSISTLTIQRTEQRDSAMYRCASSPGLPSSGNTIYFGEGSWLTVV.

The chain joins TRBV5-1 to TRBJ1-1, with D maybe TRBD1 (5 bases). The CDR3 has 15 residues. From germline, CDR1 is SGHRS and CDR2 YFSETQ. V lost 1 base and J 1 base, leaving 11 bases between the germline ends. The CDR3 loop is CASSLQGNANTEAFF. The CDR3 DNA follows: TGCGCCAGCAGCTTGCAGGGTAATGCGAACACTGAAGCTTTCTTT. The variable domain in full, with the rest retrieved from reference TRBV5-1 and TRBJ1-1, is KAGVTQTPRYLIKTRGQQVTLSCSPISGHRSVSWYQQTPGQGLQFLFEYFSETQRNKGNFPGRFSGRQFSNSRSEMNVSTLELGDSALYLCASSLQGNANTEAFFGQGTRLTVV.

The rearrangement joins TRBV18 to TRBJ2-7; either TRBD1 or TRBD2 may supply D (5 bases each). Trimming took off 4 bases at V and 2 bases at J, with 9 bases between the two ends. This CDR3 has 13 residues. The germline V gene encodes CDR1 KGHSH and CDR2 LQKENI. The CDR3 nucleotides are TGTGCCAGCTCACGGGACGCAACCTACGAGCAGTACTTC. Its protein product is CASSRDATYEQYF.

The chain combines TRBV20-1 with TRBJ1-5; 7 nucleotides match TRBD1. With V trimmed by 6 bases and J by 0 bases, 5 bases remained unmatched. CDR3 length: 14 amino acids. The germline V gene encodes CDR1 DFQATT and CDR2 SNEGSKA (reference sequence). CDR3 sequence reads: CSAQGLNSNQPQHF. CDR3 coding DNA: TGCAGTGCACAGGGGCTTAATAGCAATCAGCCCCAGCATTTT.

This clonotype was found a few times. The chain carries TRBV3-1 and TRBJ2-3, with a possible D match to TRBD2 (5 bases). Germline V gene data show CDR1 as LGHDT and CDR2 as YNNKEL (reference sequence). CDR3 size: 13 residues. V was clipped by 4 bases and J by 5 bases, with 10 bases between them. In nucleotides, the CDR3 is TGTGCCAGCAGCCTGCGGGTTCAAGATACGCAGTATTTT. This translates into CASSLRVQDTQYF.